The 13 T cell receptor beta chains given below trace back to one sample, sequenced in a study of blood T cell repertoires in COVID-19. Sequencing used immunoSEQ multiplex PCR; TCRdb keeps in-frame clones, though not all of them. The sample consists of some 180,000 clones, 76% of them appearing once. Sequencing was done on a sample of peripheral blood. The receptors here all came from a woman between 50 and 59 years old with active or convalescent COVID-19.

This clone was detected once. The chain has TRBV28 and TRBJ2-2; 9 nucleotides match TRBD2. The CDR3 covers 16 residues. V dropped 6 bases and J dropped 3; count of bases not matched to a gene: 8. Germline V CDR1 and CDR2: MDHEN, SYDVKM. The CDR3 loop reads CASSLSGSGYTGELFF. Written as DNA, the CDR3 is TGTGCCAGCAGCCTTAGCGGGAGCGGGTACACCGGGGAGCTGTTTTTT.

The chain has TRBV3-1 (or the pseudogene TRBV3-2) and TRBJ1-6, with D perhaps matching TRBD1 (6 bases). CDR1 and CDR2 from the germline V gene are LGHDT and YNNKEL (reference sequence). The CDR3 is 16 amino acids. Trimming stripped 8 bases from V and 4 bases from J, with 18 bases between. DNA of the CDR3: TGTGCCAGCCCAACAACATCGGGACAATATAATTCACCCCTCCACTTT. Its protein product is CASPTTSGQYNSPLHF.

The CDR3 coding sequence is TGTGCCTGGAACAGTGGACTGGTCAAAAAACTGTTTTTT. Translation gives CAWNSGLVKKLFF. The gene calls are TRBV30 and TRBJ1-4; no clear D. Per the germline V gene, CDR1 is GTSNPN and CDR2 is SVGIG (reference sequence). Trimming cost V 4 bases and J 9 bases, with 15 bases left between them. This CDR3 has 13 residues.

This clone appeared once. The J gene is TRBJ2-2, the V gene TRBV6-2 or TRBV6-3; 9 nucleotides line up with TRBD2. The V and J ends lost 2 bases and 2 bases, in that order; junction bases with no gene match: 3. The CDR3 has 16 amino acids. Germline loops: CDR1 MNHEY, CDR2 SVGEGT. The CDR3, as DNA: TGTGCCAGCAGTTACCGTCTAGCGGGAAACACCGGGGAGCTGTTTTTT. As protein: CASSYRLAGNTGELFF.

The genes are TRBV19 and TRBJ1-2; 11 bases fit TRBD1. The CDR3 covers 14 residues. The germline gives CDR1 LNHDA, CDR2 SQIVND (reference sequence). Trimming at V came to 7 bases and at J to 6 bases, leaving 7 bases not matched to a gene. CDR3 sequence (DNA): TGTGCCAGTACCCCGGGACAGGGGGAACATGGCTACACCTTC. Encoded protein: CASTPGQGEHGYTF.

The genes are TRBV24-1 and TRBJ2-3; maybe TRBD1 (6 bases). CDR1 is KGHDR, CDR2 SFDVKD, per germline. The CDR3 sequence is 15 residues long. The ends were cut back, 4 bases at V and 0 bases at J, with 10 bases in the middle. CDR3 sequence (DNA): TGTGCCACCAGTGACCCTCAGGGGAGCACAGATACGCAGTATTTT. It specifies CATSDPQGSTDTQYF.

The V call is TRBV4-1, the J call TRBJ1-2; D remains ambiguous. The germline CDR1 and CDR2 sequences are MGHRA and YSYEKL. Trimming took 0 bases from V and 4 from J, leaving 15 bases between them. CDR3 length: 16 residues. CDR3 sequence reads: CASSQDTRPRPYGYTF. The CDR3 DNA reads as TGCGCCAGCAGCCAAGATACGCGCCCACGCCCCTATGGCTACACCTTC.

The chain carries TRBV18 and TRBJ1-2; D call uncertain. Trimming cost V 4 bases and J 1 base, with 10 bases left between them. Germline values: CDR1 KGHSH, CDR2 LQKENI. This CDR3 spans 14 amino acids. The DNA for the CDR3 is TGTGCCAGCTCACTGGCCCCCGATAACTATGGCTACACCTTC. Translation: CASSLAPDNYGYTF.

The rearrangement joins TRBV28 to TRBJ1-5, with a possible D match to TRBD1 (6 bases). Germline CDR1 reads MDHEN; CDR2 reads SYDVKM. The CDR3 totals 17 residues. V was trimmed by 4 bases and J by 0 bases, leaving 16 bases between them. The CDR3 sequence is CASSSGTRLTSNQPQHF. CDR3 nucleotide sequence: TGTGCCAGCAGTTCCGGGACACGATTGACTAGCAATCAGCCCCAGCATTTT.

The chain recombines TRBV7-9 with TRBJ1-1, with a possible D match to TRBD1 (5 bases). Trimming removed 5 bases at V and 4 bases at J, with 11 bases between. CDR1 SEHNR and CDR2 FQNEAQ come from the germline V gene (reference sequence). The CDR3 has 13 amino acids. This CDR3 is CASSLPGPTEAFF. In nucleotides, the CDR3 is TGTGCCAGCAGCCTTCCAGGGCCCACTGAAGCTTTCTTT.

J is TRBJ2-2 and V is TRBV7-3; 12 nucleotides agree with TRBD2. The germline V gene has CDR1 SGHTA and CDR2 FQGTGA. CDR3 length: 16 residues. The V segment lost 5 bases and the J segment 6 bases; nucleotides outside the gene matches: 7. The chain's CDR3 is CASSLPTSGSPGELFF. The CDR3 DNA is TGTGCCAGCAGCCTACCGACTAGCGGGAGCCCCGGGGAGCTGTTTTTT.

The chain has TRBV7-9 and TRBJ2-4, with no clear D. The CDR3 sequence is 14 residues long. Per the germline V gene, CDR1 is SEHNR and CDR2 is FQNEAQ (reference sequence). Trimming cost V 4 bases and J 1 base, with 8 bases left between them. Here the CDR3 DNA reads TGTGCCAGCAGCTATGGGCAGGCCAAAAACATTCAGTACTTC. Amino acids: CASSYGQAKNIQYF.

The V and J genes are TRBV9 and TRBJ2-3; tentatively, D is TRBD1 (5 bases). Per germline, CDR1 SGDLS and CDR2 YYNGEE. The length of the CDR3 is 16 residues. The germline V and J ends were trimmed by 4 bases and 2 bases, with 17 bases remaining between them. The CDR3 coding sequence is TGTGCCAGCAGCCCAGGACACTTCACTCCCACAGATACGCAGTATTTT. Translating it yields CASSPGHFTPTDTQYF. The variable domain in full, completed from reference TRBV9 and TRBJ2-3, reads DSGVTQTPKHLITATGQRVTLRCSPRSGDLSVYWYQQSLDQGLQFLIQYYNGEERAKGNILERFSAQQFPDLHSELNLSSLELGDSALYFCASSPGHFTPTDTQYFGPGTRLTVL.